The clone carrying this TCR beta chain was detected only a few times. Amplification by 5'RACE using constant-segment primers produced TCR alpha and TCR beta cDNA libraries that carried sample barcodes and UMIs. TCRdb analysed the 5' RACE reads with MiXCR anew, one entry per CDR3 protein. The profile shows around 340,000 distinct CDR3 sequences, roughly 13% of them singletons. This sample was included in a study of T-cell memory formation after mild COVID-19. V lost 2 bases to trimming and J lost 6 bases; unmatched junction nucleotides: 5. CDR1 and CDR2 (germline): SGHRS, YFSETQ. This CDR3 has 14 residues.

V usage is TRBV5-1 and J usage is TRBJ1-2, with 9 positions matching TRBD1. The material sequenced was PBMCs or a T cell subset sorted from them (not recorded which). The clonotype was recovered from a young man who had mild COVID-19 (a few samples of this study predate the infection). Cell type and time point are not known. CDR3: CASSFAGQGNGYTF. CDR3 DNA: TGCGCCAGCAGCTTTGCCGGACAGGGGAATGGCTACACCTTC. Full variable domain (rest looked up from reference TRBV5-1 and TRBJ1-2): KAGVTQTPRYLIKTRGQQVTLSCSPISGHRSVSWYQQTPGQGLQFLFEYFSETQRNKGNFPGRFSGRQFSNSRSEMNVSTLELGDSALYLCASSFAGQGNGYTFGSGTRLTVV.